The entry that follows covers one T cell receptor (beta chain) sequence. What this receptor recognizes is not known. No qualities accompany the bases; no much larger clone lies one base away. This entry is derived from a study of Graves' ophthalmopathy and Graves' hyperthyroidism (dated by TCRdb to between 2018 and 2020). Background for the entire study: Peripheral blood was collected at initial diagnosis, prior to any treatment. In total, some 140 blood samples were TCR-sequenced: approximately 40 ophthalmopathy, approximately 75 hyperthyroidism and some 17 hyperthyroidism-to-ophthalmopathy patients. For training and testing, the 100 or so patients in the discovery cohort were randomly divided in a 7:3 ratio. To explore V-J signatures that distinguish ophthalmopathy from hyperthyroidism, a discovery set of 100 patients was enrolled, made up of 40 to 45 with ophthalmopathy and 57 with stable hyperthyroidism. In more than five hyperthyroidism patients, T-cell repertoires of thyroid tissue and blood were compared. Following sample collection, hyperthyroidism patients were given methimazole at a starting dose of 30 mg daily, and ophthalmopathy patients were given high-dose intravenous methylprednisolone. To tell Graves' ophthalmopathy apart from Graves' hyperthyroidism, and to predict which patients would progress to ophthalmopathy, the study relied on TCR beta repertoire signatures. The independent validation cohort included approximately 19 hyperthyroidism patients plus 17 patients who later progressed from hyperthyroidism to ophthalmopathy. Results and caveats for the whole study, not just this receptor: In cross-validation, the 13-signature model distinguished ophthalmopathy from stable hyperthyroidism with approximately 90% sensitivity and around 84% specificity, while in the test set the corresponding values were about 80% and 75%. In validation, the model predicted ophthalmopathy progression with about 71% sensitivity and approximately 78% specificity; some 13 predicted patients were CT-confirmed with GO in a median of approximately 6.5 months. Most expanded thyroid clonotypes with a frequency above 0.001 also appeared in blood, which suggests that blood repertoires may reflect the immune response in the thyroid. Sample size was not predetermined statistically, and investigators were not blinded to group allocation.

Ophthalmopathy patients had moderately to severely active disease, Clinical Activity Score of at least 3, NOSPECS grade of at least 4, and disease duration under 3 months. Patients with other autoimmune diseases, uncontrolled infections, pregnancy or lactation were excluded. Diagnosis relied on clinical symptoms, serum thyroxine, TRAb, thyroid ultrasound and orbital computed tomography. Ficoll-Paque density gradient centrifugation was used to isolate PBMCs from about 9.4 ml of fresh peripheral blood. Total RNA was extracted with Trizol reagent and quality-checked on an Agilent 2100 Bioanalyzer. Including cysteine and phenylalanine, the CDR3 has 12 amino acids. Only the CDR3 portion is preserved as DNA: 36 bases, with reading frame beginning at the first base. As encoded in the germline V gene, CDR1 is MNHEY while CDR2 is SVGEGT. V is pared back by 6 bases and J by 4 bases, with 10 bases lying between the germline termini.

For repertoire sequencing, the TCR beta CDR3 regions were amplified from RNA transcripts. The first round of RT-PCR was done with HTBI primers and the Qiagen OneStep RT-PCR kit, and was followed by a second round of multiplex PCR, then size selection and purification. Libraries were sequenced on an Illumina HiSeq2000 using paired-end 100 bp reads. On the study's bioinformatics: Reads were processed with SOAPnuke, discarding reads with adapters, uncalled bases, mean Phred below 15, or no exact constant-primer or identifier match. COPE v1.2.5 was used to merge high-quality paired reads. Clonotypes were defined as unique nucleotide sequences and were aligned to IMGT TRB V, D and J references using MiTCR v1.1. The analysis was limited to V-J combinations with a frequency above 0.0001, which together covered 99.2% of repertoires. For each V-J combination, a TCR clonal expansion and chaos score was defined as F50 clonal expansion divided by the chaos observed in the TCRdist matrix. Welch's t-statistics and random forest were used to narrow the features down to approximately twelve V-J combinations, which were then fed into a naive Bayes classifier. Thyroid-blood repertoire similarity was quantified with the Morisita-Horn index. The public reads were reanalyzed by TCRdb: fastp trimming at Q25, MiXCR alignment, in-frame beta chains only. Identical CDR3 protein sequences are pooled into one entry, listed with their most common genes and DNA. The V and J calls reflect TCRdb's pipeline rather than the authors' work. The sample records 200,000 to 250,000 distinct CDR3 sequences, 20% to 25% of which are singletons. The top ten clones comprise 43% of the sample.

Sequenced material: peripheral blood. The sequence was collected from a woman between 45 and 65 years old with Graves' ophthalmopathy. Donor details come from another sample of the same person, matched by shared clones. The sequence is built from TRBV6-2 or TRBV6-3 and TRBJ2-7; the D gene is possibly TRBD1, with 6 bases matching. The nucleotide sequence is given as TGTGCCAGCAGGCAGGGGTTGTACGAGCAGTACTTC. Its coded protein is CASRQGLYEQYF.